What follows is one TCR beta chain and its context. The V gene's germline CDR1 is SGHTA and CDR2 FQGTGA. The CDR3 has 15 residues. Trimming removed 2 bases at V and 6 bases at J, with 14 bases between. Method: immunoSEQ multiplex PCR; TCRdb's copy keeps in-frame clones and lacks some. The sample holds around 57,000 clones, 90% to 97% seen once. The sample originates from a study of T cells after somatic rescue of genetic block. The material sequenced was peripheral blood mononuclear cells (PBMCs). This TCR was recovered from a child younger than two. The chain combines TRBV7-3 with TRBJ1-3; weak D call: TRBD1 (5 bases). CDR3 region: CASSLGAGSENTIYF. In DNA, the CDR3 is TGTGCCAGCAGCTTAGGCGCAGGGAGCGAAAACACCATATATTTT.